A selection of T cell receptor beta chains follows, all from one sample in a study of post-analysis software for immune sequencing data. TCRdb reanalysed the PCR reads using MiXCR and keeps one entry per CDR3 protein. The table has 750,000 to 950,000 distinct CDR3 sequences, around 53% seen once. The sample taken for sequencing was blood. Receptors originate from a girl between 10 and 17 years old with multiple sclerosis. CDR3s include the opening cysteine and the closing phenylalanine or tryptophan. Fields, in order: D gene, V gene, J gene, clone size, CDR3 DNA, CDR3 protein. The D gene is left open where the match is weak. Size is stated for part of the rows, as once, few or many counts, or as a class when the clone is expanded.

d_call: .; v_call: TRBV7-3; j_call: TRBJ1-2; clone_size: .; cdr3_nt: TGTGCCAGCAGCTTAAAAGGGCACGAGGGCTACACCTTC; cdr3_aa: CASSLKGHEGYTF
d_call: .; v_call: TRBV20-1; j_call: TRBJ2-5; clone_size: few; cdr3_nt: TGCAGTGCTAGTAGGGGCTGGACGCCCGGAGAGACCCAGTACTTC; cdr3_aa: CSASRGWTPGETQYF
d_call: TRBD2; v_call: TRBV7-8; j_call: TRBJ2-1; clone_size: .; cdr3_nt: TGTGCCAGCAGCTTAGCGGATAGCGGGGGGGCCAATGAGCAGTTCTTC; cdr3_aa: CASSLADSGGANEQFF
d_call: .; v_call: TRBV7-9; j_call: TRBJ1-2; clone_size: few; cdr3_nt: TGTGCCAGCAGCCAGGAAGGCGGCTACACCTTC; cdr3_aa: CASSQEGGYTF
d_call: .; v_call: TRBV6-1; j_call: TRBJ2-5; clone_size: .; cdr3_nt: TGTGCCAGCAGTGAAGACCCCCAAGAGACCCAGTACTTC; cdr3_aa: CASSEDPQETQYF
d_call: TRBD2; v_call: TRBV5-1; j_call: TRBJ2-1; clone_size: few; cdr3_nt: TGCGCCAGCAGCTTGGAAGCGGGGGGACTTTACAATGAGCAGTTCTTC; cdr3_aa: CASSLEAGGLYNEQFF
d_call: .; v_call: TRBV10-3; j_call: TRBJ1-5; clone_size: .; cdr3_nt: TGTGCCATCAGTCCCGGGACCTCTAGCAATCAGCCCCAGCATTTT; cdr3_aa: CAISPGTSSNQPQHF
d_call: TRBD2; v_call: TRBV6-2/TRBV6-3; j_call: TRBJ2-1; clone_size: .; cdr3_nt: TGTGCCAGCAGTTACTCTACTAGCGGGAGATGGGGGTTGGACAATGAGCAGTTCTTC; cdr3_aa: CASSYSTSGRWGLDNEQFF
d_call: .; v_call: TRBV6-5; j_call: TRBJ2-3; clone_size: .; cdr3_nt: TGTGCCAGCAGTTGGTTGACTGGCACAGATACGCAGTATTTT; cdr3_aa: CASSWLTGTDTQYF
d_call: .; v_call: TRBV20-1; j_call: TRBJ1-2; clone_size: .; cdr3_nt: TGCAGTGCTAGAGAGGGAAGGAGTTTAAACTATGGCTACACCTTC; cdr3_aa: CSAREGRSLNYGYTF
d_call: TRBD1; v_call: TRBV5-1; j_call: TRBJ2-1; clone_size: .; cdr3_nt: TGCGCCAGCAGCTCGGGGACAGGGCCTCAAGAGACCCAGTTCTTC; cdr3_aa: CASSSGTGPQETQFF
d_call: TRBD1; v_call: TRBV2; j_call: TRBJ1-1; clone_size: .; cdr3_nt: TGTGCCAGCACCCGGACAGGGGATAACACTCGGGCTTTCTTT; cdr3_aa: CASTRTGDNTRAFF
d_call: TRBD1; v_call: TRBV27; j_call: TRBJ2-6; clone_size: .; cdr3_nt: TGTGCCACCGGGACAGGAATGATACACTCTGGGGCCAACGTCCTGACTTTC; cdr3_aa: CATGTGMIHSGANVLTF
d_call: TRBD1; v_call: TRBV2; j_call: TRBJ1-2; clone_size: few; cdr3_nt: TGTGCCAGCAGTGCGGGACAGCAACGGGAAGGCTACACCTTC; cdr3_aa: CASSAGQQREGYTF
d_call: TRBD1; v_call: TRBV20-1; j_call: TRBJ1-5; clone_size: .; cdr3_nt: TGCAGTGCTAGAGTACGGGACAGGAGGGGTCAGCCCCAGCATTTT; cdr3_aa: CSARVRDRRGQPQHF
d_call: .; v_call: TRBV10-3; j_call: TRBJ2-7; clone_size: few; cdr3_nt: TGTGCCATCGCAGTCAGGGTCGGTGATGAGCAGTACTTC; cdr3_aa: CAIAVRVGDEQYF
d_call: .; v_call: TRBV7-9; j_call: TRBJ2-7; clone_size: few; cdr3_nt: TGTGCCAGCAGCTTAACGTGGGCGGGGAGCTCCTACGAGCAGTACTTC; cdr3_aa: CASSLTWAGSSYEQYF
d_call: .; v_call: TRBV6-6; j_call: TRBJ2-3; clone_size: .; cdr3_nt: TGTGCCAGCAGTTACGTGGTAGATACGCAGTATTTT; cdr3_aa: CASSYVVDTQYF